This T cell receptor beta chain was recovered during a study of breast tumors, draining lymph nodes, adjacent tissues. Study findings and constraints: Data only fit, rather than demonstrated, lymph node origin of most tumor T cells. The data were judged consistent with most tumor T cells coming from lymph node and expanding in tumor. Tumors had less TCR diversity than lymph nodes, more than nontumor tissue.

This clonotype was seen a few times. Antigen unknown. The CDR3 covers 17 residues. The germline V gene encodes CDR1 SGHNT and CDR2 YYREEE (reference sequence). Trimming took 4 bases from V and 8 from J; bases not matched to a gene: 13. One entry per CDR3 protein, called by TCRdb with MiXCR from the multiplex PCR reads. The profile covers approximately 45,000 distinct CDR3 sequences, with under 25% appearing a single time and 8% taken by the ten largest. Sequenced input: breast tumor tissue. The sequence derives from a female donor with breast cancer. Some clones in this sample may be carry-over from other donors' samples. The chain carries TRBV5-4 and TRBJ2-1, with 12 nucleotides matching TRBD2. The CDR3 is CASSRVASGGAGDEQFF. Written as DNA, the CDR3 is TGTGCCAGCAGCCGGGTGGCTAGCGGGGGGGCGGGGGATGAGCAGTTCTTC.